This TCR beta chain was captured in a study of cytomegalovirus exposure and HLA in healthy donors. The study ran its PCR with 60 Vbeta and 13 Jbeta primers. Assay: immunoSEQ multiplex PCR; the TCRdb copy retains only in-frame clones and omits some. This table holds 120,000 or so clones, around 82% found once. This CDR3 region has 18 residues. Germline-derived CDR1 and CDR2 are SGHRS and YFSETQ. About this clone: At one of its ends the junction is not consistent with the germline gene, which may arise from a read error.

The TCR was taken from a female donor in good health and CMV-seronegative. Source material: PBMCs. The J gene is TRBJ2-4, the V gene TRBV5-1; tentatively, D is TRBD1 (6 bases). The CDR3 spells CASSLGSDRTGTKNSQYF. CDR3 nucleotide sequence: TGCGCCAGCAGCTTGGGCTCGGACAGAACGGGGACCAAAAACAGTCAGTACTTC.